One and the same sample provided the 30 T cell receptor beta chains below, sequenced in a study of T cells after posttransplantation cyclophosphamide. Cyclophosphamide on days +3 and +4 followed busulfan-fludarabine conditioning and a marrow graft. TCRdb keeps only in-frame clones here, not all; method: immunoSEQ multiplex PCR. The table has roughly 7,300 clones, about 91% seen once; the top ten hold about 13%. The source material was PBMCs, sampled roughly 1,400 days after allogeneic stem cell transplant with posttransplant cyclophosphamide. The source of these receptors is a female patient aged 50-59 years who received an allogeneic stem cell transplant from a related donor, was CMV-positive, and had no GVHD. Some T cells may originate from the graft donor.

This sequence joins TRBV5-1 and TRBJ1-1, with D maybe TRBD1 (6 bases). Germline V gene sequence: CDR1 SGHRS, CDR2 YFSETQ. The CDR3 consists of 14 residues. V shed 0 bases and J shed 1 base, with 7 bases lying between them. CDR3 protein: CASSLGGQNTEAFF. The CDR3 bases are TGCGCCAGCAGCTTGGGGGGGCAGAACACTGAAGCTTTCTTT.

This chain joins TRBV9 and TRBJ2-2, with 7 bases identical to TRBD1. Trimming took 3 bases from V and 3 from J; bases not matched to a gene: 2. The CDR3 contains 14 residues. Germline V CDR1 and CDR2: SGDLS, YYNGEE. The CDR3 protein is CASSEQGYTGELFF. The CDR3 bases are TGTGCCAGCAGCGAACAGGGGTACACCGGGGAGCTGTTTTTT. The full variable domain, in which reference TRBV9 and TRBJ2-2 provide the parts outside the CDR3, is DSGVTQTPKHLITATGQRVTLRCSPRSGDLSVYWYQQSLDQGLQFLIQYYNGEERAKGNILERFSAQQFPDLHSELNLSSLELGDSALYFCASSEQGYTGELFFGEGSRLTVL.

The count of this clone is one. The V gene is TRBV28, the J gene TRBJ2-2, with unresolved D. Trimming took 6 bases from V and 0 from J, leaving 8 bases between them. CDR1 and CDR2 from the germline V gene are MDHEN and SYDVKM. This CDR3 contains 14 residues. The DNA of the CDR3 is TGTGCCAGCAGAAGCCCGGCGAACACCGGGGAGCTGTTTTTT. This encodes CASRSPANTGELFF.

This CDR3 reads CAISQQLGQGFSGYTF. The CDR3 coding sequence is TGTGCCATCAGTCAACAGTTGGGACAGGGATTTAGTGGCTACACCTTC. The V call is TRBV10-3, the J call TRBJ1-2; 9 bases are a match to TRBD1. This CDR3 spans 16 amino acids. The V and J ends lost 5 bases and 7 bases, in that order; junction bases with no gene match: 14. The germline CDR1 and CDR2 sequences are ENHRY and SYGVKD.

This clone appeared once. The chain recombines TRBV9 with TRBJ1-5; 9 positions agree with TRBD1. The CDR3 covers 13 residues. CDR1 and CDR2 from the germline V gene are SGDLS and YYNGEE. V lost 5 bases, J lost 9 bases, and 6 bases stayed unmatched. DNA for the CDR3: TGTGCCAGCAGTACAGGGGGCTTGCGGCCCCAGCATTTT. This codes for CASSTGGLRPQHF.

The gene calls are TRBV28 and TRBJ2-1; 9 nucleotides line up with TRBD2. With V trimmed by 5 bases and J by 8 bases, 13 bases remained unmatched. Germline V lookup: CDR1 MDHEN, CDR2 SYDVKM. CDR3 length: 16 amino acids. For the CDR3, the DNA is TGTGCCAGCAGTGTACCGTTGGCGGGAGGGACGTATGAGCAGTTCTTC. Translating it yields CASSVPLAGGTYEQFF.

J is TRBJ2-2 and V is TRBV7-2; 9 nucleotides agree with TRBD2. V shed 5 bases, J shed 7 bases, and the junction held 5 bases outside the gene matches. Germline V gives CDR1 SGHTA, CDR2 FQGNSA. The CDR3 has 14 residues. The CDR3 reads CASSAIAGVGELFF. CDR3 DNA: TGTGCCAGCAGCGCGATAGCGGGAGTCGGGGAGCTGTTTTTT. Together with reference TRBV7-2 and TRBJ2-2, the CDR3 gives the full variable domain: GAGVSQSPSNKVTEKGKDVELRCDPISGHTALYWYRQSLGQGLEFLIYFQGNSAPDKSGLPSDRFSAERTGGSVSTLTIQRTQQEDSAVYLCASSAIAGVGELFFGEGSRLTVL.

The rearrangement uses TRBV7-3 and TRBJ2-7; 10 bases are shared with TRBD2. The CDR3 consists of 15 residues. With V trimmed by 2 bases and J by 5 bases, 6 bases remained unmatched. CDR1 SGHTA and CDR2 FQGTGA come from the germline V gene. The CDR3 loop reads CASSLRLAGAHEQYF. The CDR3 DNA sequence: TGTGCCAGCAGCTTACGTCTAGCGGGAGCTCACGAGCAGTACTTC.

Written as DNA, the CDR3 is TGTGCCACCAGCAAGGGCGGGAGGGCCGGGACAGATACGCAGTATTTT. Its translation: CATSKGGRAGTDTQYF. The V call is TRBV15, the J call TRBJ2-3, with TRBD2 matching 9 bases. This CDR3 is built from 16 residues. Germline loops: CDR1 LNHNV, CDR2 YYDKDF (reference sequence). The J segment lost 3 bases and the V segment lost 4 bases, leaving 8 bases of the junction unmatched. The variable domain in full, with the rest retrieved from reference TRBV15 and TRBJ2-3, is DAMVIQNPRYQVTQFGKPVTLSCSQTLNHNVMYWYQQKSSQAPKLLFHYYDKDFNNEADTPDNFQSRRPNTSFCFLDIRSPGLGDTAMYLCATSKGGRAGTDTQYFGPGTRLTVL.

This chain links TRBV19 with TRBJ2-7; D perhaps matches TRBD2 (6 bases). The CDR3 runs to 11 residues. Germline V gives CDR1 LNHDA, CDR2 SQIVND (reference sequence). V lost 3 bases and J lost 7, with 7 bases in between. CDR3 bases: TGTGCCAGTAGTATTGCGGGAGAGCAGTACTTC. Translated: CASSIAGEQYF. The complete variable domain, with remaining parts taken from reference TRBV19 and TRBJ2-7, reads DGGITQSPKYLFRKEGQNVTLSCEQNLNHDAMYWYRQDPGQGLRLIYYSQIVNDFQKGDIAEGYSVSREKKESFPLTVTSAQKNPTAFYLCASSIAGEQYFGPGTRLTVT.

CDR3: CASSPPGMVVAGPPGGRSTGELFF. CDR3 sequence (DNA): TGTGCCAGCTCACCCCCGGGAATGGTTGTAGCGGGACCCCCTGGGGGAAGGTCCACCGGGGAGCTGTTTTTT. The rearrangement links TRBV18 to TRBJ2-2, with 8 bases lining up with TRBD2. V shed 3 bases, J shed 4 bases, and the junction held 31 bases outside the gene matches. The CDR3 consists of 24 residues. Germline V lookup: CDR1 KGHSH, CDR2 LQKENI.

V gene TRBV5-4 combines with J gene TRBJ2-7; D remains ambiguous. This CDR3 region has 12 residues. The V and J ends lost 2 bases and 1 base respectively, with 4 bases between them. CDR1 is SGHNT, CDR2 YYREEE, per germline (reference sequence). CDR3 sequence reads: CASSFHSYEQYF. For the CDR3, the DNA is TGTGCCAGCAGCTTCCATTCCTACGAGCAGTACTTC.

This clone was observed once. The chain employs TRBV7-2 and TRBJ2-7, with 9 positions matching TRBD1. The CDR3 totals 14 residues. Germline V gives CDR1 SGHTA, CDR2 FQGNSA. V lost 6 bases and J lost 2; bases outside the gene matches: 5. The CDR3 bases are TGTGCCAGCAGACTGGGACAGGGAACCTACGAGCAGTACTTC. It specifies CASRLGQGTYEQYF.

Here the CDR3 DNA reads TGTGCCAGTAGTCCCCTCCGGACAGGGACTGAAAAACTGTTTTTT. Its protein product is CASSPLRTGTEKLFF. This sequence joins TRBV19 and TRBJ1-4; 8 bases are shared with TRBD1. Germline CDR1 reads LNHDA; CDR2 reads SQIVND (reference sequence). The CDR3 length is 15 residues. Trimming cost V 5 bases and J 7 bases; bases outside gene matches: 9.

Here the CDR3 DNA reads TGTGCCAGCGGGGGGGACAGGGGGCTTAGCACTGAAGCTTTCTTT. This encodes CASGGDRGLSTEAFF. The chain uses TRBV2 and TRBJ1-1; 12 positions agree with TRBD1. CDR1 SNHLY and CDR2 FYNNEI come from the germline V gene. This CDR3 region has 15 residues. With 8 bases clipped from V and 4 bases from J, the junction kept 8 bases outside the gene matches. The whole variable domain, remainder taken from reference TRBV2 and TRBJ1-1, is EPEVTQTPSHQVTQMGQEVILRCVPISNHLYFYWYRQILGQKVEFLVSFYNNEISEKSEIFDDQFSVERPDGSNFTLKIRSTKLEDSAMYFCASGGDRGLSTEAFFGQGTRLTVV.

V is TRBV6-6 and J is TRBJ1-6; tentative D call: TRBD1 (5 bases). The V gene's germline CDR1 is MNHNY and CDR2 SVGAGI (reference sequence). V lost 4 bases to trimming and J lost 7 bases, with 11 bases between them. The CDR3 covers 14 residues. As DNA, the CDR3 is TGTGCCAGCAGTTTGACAGCGTTAAATTCACCCCTCCACTTT. Its translation is CASSLTALNSPLHF.

The chain's CDR3 is CASSRDTSSTEAFF. Here the CDR3 DNA reads TGTGCCAGCAGCCGGGACACTTCGAGTACTGAAGCTTTCTTT. The chain is built from TRBV7-3 and TRBJ1-1; D possibly corresponds to TRBD1 (6 bases). The CDR3 covers 14 residues. Germline V CDR1 and CDR2: SGHTA, FQGTGA. Trimming cost V 5 bases and J 5 bases, with 15 bases left between them.

This chain connects TRBV15 to TRBJ1-5; the match to TRBD1 covers 7 bases. The CDR3 contains 16 residues. Germline V gives CDR1 LNHNV, CDR2 YYDKDF (reference sequence). J gave up 0 bases and V 3 bases, and 5 bases lay outside the gene matches. The CDR3 sequence: CATSRGTDHSNQPQHF. CDR3 DNA: TGTGCCACCAGCAGGGGGACAGATCATAGCAATCAGCCCCAGCATTTT.

The chain recombines TRBV18 with TRBJ1-1; perhaps TRBD1 as D (6 bases). Trimming left V 5 bases short and J 10 bases short, with 17 bases between. The CDR3 sequence is 13 residues long. CDR1 KGHSH and CDR2 LQKENI come from the germline V gene. CDR3 sequence (DNA): TGTGCCAGCTCATTCGAACAGGGATACGGAGCTTTCTTT. It yields the protein CASSFEQGYGAFF.

This chain links TRBV19 with TRBJ1-2, with D perhaps TRBD1 (6 bases). V shed 7 bases and J shed 3 bases, with 15 bases lying between them. The CDR3 runs 14 residues. The germline gives CDR1 LNHDA, CDR2 SQIVND (reference sequence). In nucleotides, the CDR3 is TGTGCCAGTAAACCCGGGGGGCTCGACTATGGCTACACCTTC. Protein product: CASKPGGLDYGYTF.

The chain combines TRBV6-5 with TRBJ2-7; D is uncertain. Trimming took 9 bases from V and 0 from J, leaving 15 bases between them. The CDR3 loop spans 14 amino acids. Germline CDR1 MNHEY, CDR2 SVGAGI. Here the CDR3 reads CASKRHEGSYEQYF. The CDR3 region has the DNA TGTGCCAGTAAAAGACACGAAGGCTCCTACGAGCAGTACTTC.

CDR3 protein: CASSQGQGGFYGYTF. The CDR3, as DNA: TGTGCCAGCAGCCAGGGACAGGGAGGGTTCTATGGCTACACCTTC. The chain employs TRBV27 and TRBJ1-2, with TRBD1 matching 9 bases. V shed 6 bases, J shed 4 bases, and the junction held 9 bases outside the gene matches. Germline CDR1 and CDR2: MNHEY and SMNVEV (reference sequence). The CDR3 is 15 amino acids.

The rearrangement joins TRBV18 to TRBJ2-7; D may be TRBD2 (6 bases). With 3 bases removed from V and 6 bases from J, the gap between germline ends came to 9 bases. CDR1 is KGHSH and CDR2 is LQKENI in the germline V gene. The CDR3 loop spans 12 amino acids. Here the CDR3 reads CASSPGGPEQYF. CDR3 DNA sequence: TGTGCCAGCTCACCCGGAGGGCCCGAGCAGTACTTC.

The CDR3 reads CAGGTPLSNEQYF. The CDR3 DNA is TGTGCCGGCGGAACCCCGCTTAGCAACGAGCAGTACTTC. The chain combines TRBV7-9 with TRBJ2-7; D gene uncertain. CDR1 SEHNR and CDR2 FQNEAQ come from the germline V gene (reference sequence). The CDR3 is 13 residues long. With 11 bases removed from V and 5 bases from J, the gap between germline ends came to 19 bases. Based on the CDR3 plus reference TRBV7-9 and TRBJ2-7, the full variable domain is DTGVSQNPRHKITKRGQNVTFRCDPISEHNRLYWYRQTLGQGPEFLTYFQNEAQLEKSRLLSDRFSAERPKGSFSTLEIQRTEQGDSAMYLCAGGTPLSNEQYFGPGTRLTVT.

Here the CDR3 DNA reads TGCAGCGTTGACGGTGTCAGGGGACCCAAAAACATTCAGTACTTC. Encoded protein: CSVDGVRGPKNIQYF. The V gene is TRBV29-1, the J gene TRBJ2-4; D is perhaps TRBD1 (6 bases). In germline, CDR1 is SQVTM, CDR2 ANQGSEA. The ends were cut back, 3 bases at V and 2 bases at J, with 14 bases in the middle. The CDR3 loop spans 15 amino acids.

The rearrangement links TRBV5-1 to TRBJ2-3, with TRBD2 identical over 14 bases. The V and J ends lost 0 bases and 6 bases, in that order; junction bases with no gene match: 6. Per the germline V gene, CDR1 is SGHRS and CDR2 is YFSETQ. CDR3 size: 17 residues. The chain's CDR3 is CASSLDRGLAGADTQYF. DNA for the CDR3: TGCGCCAGCAGCTTGGATAGGGGACTAGCGGGAGCTGATACGCAGTATTTT.

The chain has TRBV5-1 and TRBJ2-7; D may be TRBD1 (5 bases). The length of the CDR3 is 15 residues. Between the trimmed V and J ends, which lost 0 bases and 1 base, there was a span of 11 bases. Per the germline V gene, CDR1 is SGHRS and CDR2 is YFSETQ. DNA of the CDR3: TGCGCCAGCAGCTTGGTCCAAGGGGCATCCTACGAGCAGTACTTC. It codes for CASSLVQGASYEQYF.

V is TRBV19 and J is TRBJ2-3, with 10 bases matching TRBD2. Unmatched junction bases numbered 4, after V lost 6 bases and J lost 1 base. CDR1 is LNHDA and CDR2 is SQIVND in the germline V gene (reference sequence). The CDR3 has 15 amino acids. CDR3 nucleotides: TGTGCCAGTAGAGAGCTAGCGGGAGGCACAGATACGCAGTATTTT. Its translation: CASRELAGGTDTQYF.

The chain links TRBV5-8 to TRBJ2-7, with 8 bases identical to TRBD1. The germline V gene has CDR1 SGHTS and CDR2 YDEGEE. The CDR3 has 15 amino acids. The V and J ends lost 0 bases and 2 bases, in that order; junction bases with no gene match: 4. As DNA, the CDR3 is TGTGCCAGCAGCTTGGTCCGACAGGGGCCCTACGAGCAGTACTTC. This gives the protein CASSLVRQGPYEQYF.

V and J are TRBV9 and TRBJ2-1; maybe TRBD2 (5 bases). This CDR3 comprises 15 residues. V dropped 4 bases and J dropped 6 bases, with 17 bases sitting between them. The germline V gene encodes CDR1 SGDLS and CDR2 YYNGEE. This chain's CDR3 is CASSTSGRSPNEQFF. The CDR3 nucleotides are TGTGCCAGCAGCACAAGCGGAAGGTCCCCCAATGAGCAGTTCTTC.